The source of this T cell receptor beta chain is a study of control samples from healthy donors and cancer patients. This CDR3 contains 14 residues. Germline loops: CDR1 SGHRS, CDR2 YFSETQ. The ends were cut back, 3 bases at V and 3 bases at J, with 13 bases in the middle. The repertoire was sequenced with immunoSEQ multiplex PCR; TCRdb's copy has only in-frame clones and lacks some. This sample has 130,000 or so clones; less than 95% occur once, and the top ten carry over 6%. The clonotype comes from a young man in good health. The chain combines TRBV5-1 with TRBJ2-7; D possibly corresponds to TRBD1 (7 bases). Material for sequencing was blood. CDR3 residues: CASSWSGGIYEQYF. CDR3 nucleotides: TGCGCCAGCAGCTGGTCAGGGGGGATCTACGAGCAGTACTTC.